This T cell receptor (beta chain) emerged from a study of beta chain features in type 1 diabetes. Whole-study findings and limits: Type 1 diabetes patients showed a moderate but significant shortening of TCRB CDR3s in all four CD4+ subsets. The naive, central memory and Treg TCRB repertoires of patients appeared to be more similar to one another than those of healthy donors. Junctions at VDJ sites from type 1 diabetes patients had fewer insertions and more deletions.

Germline loops: CDR1 MGHRA, CDR2 YSYEKL. Losses at the gene ends were 4 bases for V and 5 bases for J; bases not matched to a gene: 4. The CDR3 loop spans 14 amino acids. cDNA synthesis used the whole RNA isolate, giving expressed TCRB sequences. It was found that naive, central memory and regulatory T cell samples averaged about 3.4 million reads. Produced via immunoSEQ multiplex PCR; TCRdb's table is partial and in-frame only. This sample yields 250,000 to 350,000 clones, of which 14% are seen a single time; under 8.5% belongs to the top ten. Remarks on this clone: What it binds is not known.

This clonotype was obtained from a man aged 25 to 45 in good health. Sequencing used central memory CD4+ T cells from blood. V and J are TRBV4-1 and TRBJ2-2; 7 bases match TRBD2. The CDR3 nucleotides read TGCGCCAGCAGCCTACTAGCGCAGACCGGGGAGCTGTTTTTT. Translation: CASSLLAQTGELFF.